What follows describes a single T cell receptor (beta chain). No cell sorting was done before RNA was extracted from the tissue. Donors were chemotherapy-naive, newly diagnosed lung cancer surgical patients in China, August–late 2014. Germline values: CDR1 MNHNY, CDR2 SVGAGI (reference sequence). Trimming cost V 0 bases and J 1 base, with 6 bases left between them. The CDR3 extends over 14 amino acids. This entry comes from a study of tumor and adjacent non-tumor tissue in lung cancer. The library came from three nested PCR rounds adapted from ARM-PCR protocols. TCRdb re-called the multiplex PCR reads with MiXCR, one entry per CDR3 protein. The table records 200,000 or so distinct CDR3 sequences, about 71% of them present only once.

The sequenced material came from lung tumor tissue. V and J are TRBV6-6 and TRBJ1-1; no definite D call. This receptor was obtained from a man in his fifties or sixties with non-small cell lung cancer. The CDR3 DNA reads as TGTGCCAGCAGTTACTCAGCCACGAACACTGAAGCTTTCTTT. Encoded protein: CASSYSATNTEAFF.